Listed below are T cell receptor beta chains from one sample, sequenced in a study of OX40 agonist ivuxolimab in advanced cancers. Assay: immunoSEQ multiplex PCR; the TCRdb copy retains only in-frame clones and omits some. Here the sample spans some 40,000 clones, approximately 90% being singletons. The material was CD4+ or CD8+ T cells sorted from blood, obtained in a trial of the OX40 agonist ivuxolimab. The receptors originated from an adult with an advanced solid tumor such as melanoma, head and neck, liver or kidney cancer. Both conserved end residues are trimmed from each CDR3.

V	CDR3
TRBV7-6	ASSNRVTVLQETQY
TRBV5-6	ASSPEREAAYEQY
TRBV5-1	ASSLAGTYEQY
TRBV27	ASSVTGFWYGYT
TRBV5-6	ASSFGSPGAQY
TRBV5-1	ASSLGGYIYEQY
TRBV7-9	ASSSTSGAPNEQF
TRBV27	ASSFTRNGRYEQY
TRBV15	ATSRDRGTAYEQY
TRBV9	ASSPRRGTLNNEQF
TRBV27	ASSLTGDNSYEQY
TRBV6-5	ASSLDRAGSSYEQY
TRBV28	ASSLSADTQY
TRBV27	ASSVGRATEAF
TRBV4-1	ASSQGQGSEQY
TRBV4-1	ASSLKLGAYEQY
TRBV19	ASRDRNTEAF
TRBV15	ATSRDLAGTNTGELF
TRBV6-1	ASISGAVNTEAF
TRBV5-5	ASSRLEGTDGYT
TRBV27	ASSLGTGAYEQY
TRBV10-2	ATLGGNEQF
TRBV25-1	ASSEFLWSEAF
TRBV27	ASSTIQEVSYNEQF
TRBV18	ASQDRGEETQY
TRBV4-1	ASSPTGTSAYEQY
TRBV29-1	SVGSGANNQPQH
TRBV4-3	ASSQGQGPQETQY
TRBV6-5	ASSYRDDTEAF
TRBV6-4	ASSDTWTGDTGELF
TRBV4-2	ASSQEHFYEQY
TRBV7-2	ASSSTGTGLETQY
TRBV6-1	ASSEYGFDQPQH
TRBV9	ASSVDDRVVSPQH
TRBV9	ASSVDLGYTEAF
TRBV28	ASSWGEPDGELF
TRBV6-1	ASSDSSGSSYEQY
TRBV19	ASSITGGGYEQY
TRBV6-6	ASSYSGGIQETQY
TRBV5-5	ASSPPQGLTDTQY
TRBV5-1	ASNPVGNTGELF
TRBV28	ASSTGDRVGYGYT
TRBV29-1	SGYNYSDTQY
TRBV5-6	ASSVDSYYNEQF
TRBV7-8	ASSYLAGDETQY
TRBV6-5	ASSYSPLEETQY
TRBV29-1	SVSQGAVGYT
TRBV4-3	ASSLTGGEEAF
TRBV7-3	ASSAPREPNTGELF
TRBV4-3	ASSQGQGGPEAF
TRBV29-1	SVALFSSGGDLYTEAF
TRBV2	ASSGEGTSIYEQY
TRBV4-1	ASSLRTGFSNQPQH
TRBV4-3	ASSQATSGGSLLNEQY